This T cell receptor (beta chain) was documented in a study of T cell responses to AZD1222 COVID-19 vaccine. General study findings and limits: After the peak T cell response, and only then, were repertoires sampled. Seropositive AZD1222 recipients at baseline numbered only five or six. Spike-specific TCRs gained breadth and depth after people received two AZD1222 doses. Donors in the cohort were predominantly white British and more often female, and clonal diversity was possibly underestimated.

Assay: immunoSEQ multiplex PCR; the TCRdb copy retains only in-frame clones and omits some. This table has 95,000 to 100,000 clones, 91% appearing once. On this clone: The antigen is unknown.

V was cut by 0 bases and J by 4 bases, with 13 bases left in between. Germline V gene sequence: CDR1 SGHRS, CDR2 YFSETQ. The CDR3 runs to 15 residues. Source: peripheral blood, taken 28 days after the second AZD1222 dose. The receptor was derived from an adult who received the AZD1222 COVID-19 vaccine. This sequence joins TRBV5-1 and TRBJ1-1, with D possibly being TRBD1 (6 bases). The CDR3: CASSLGGLQGTEAFF. The CDR3 nucleotides are TGCGCCAGCAGCTTGGGGGGATTACAGGGCACTGAAGCTTTCTTT.